The rows below give T cell receptor beta chains drawn from one sample of a study of cytomegalovirus exposure and HLA in healthy donors. TCRdb's copy holds only in-frame clones and misses some; the assay was immunoSEQ multiplex PCR. Of around 200,000 clones listed, about 80% are singletons. The specimen was PBMCs. The receptors shown here come from a woman aged 40 to 49 in good health and CMV-seronegative. Each CDR3 is given with its conserved first and last residue. The order of the fields is clone size, V gene, D gene, J gene, CDR3 protein, CDR3 DNA. The D gene is left open where the match is weak. Not every row has a clone size; where given, it reads once, few, many or a size class.

abundance: NA; v_gene: TRBV7-9; d_gene: NA; j_gene: TRBJ1-2; CDR3aa: CASSLGRAMDGYTF; CDR3nt: TGTGCCAGCAGCTTAGGCAGGGCGATGGATGGCTACACCTTC
abundance: NA; v_gene: TRBV11-2; d_gene: NA; j_gene: TRBJ1-1; CDR3aa: CASSSPRETGWNTEAFF; CDR3nt: TGTGCCAGCAGCTCACCCCGAGAGACAGGATGGAACACTGAAGCTTTCTTT
abundance: NA; v_gene: TRBV27; d_gene: NA; j_gene: TRBJ1-5; CDR3aa: CASSLSPSQPQHF; CDR3nt: TGTGCCAGCAGTTTGTCCCCAAGCCAGCCCCAGCATTTT
abundance: NA; v_gene: TRBV6-6; d_gene: NA; j_gene: TRBJ2-7; CDR3aa: CASRPADRGIYEQYF; CDR3nt: TGTGCCAGCAGGCCCGCCGATAGGGGTATCTACGAGCAGTACTTC
abundance: NA; v_gene: TRBV7-3; d_gene: TRBD2; j_gene: TRBJ2-3; CDR3aa: CASSSSGGDDDTQYF; CDR3nt: TGTGCCAGCAGCTCTAGCGGGGGGGATGATGATACGCAGTATTTT
abundance: NA; v_gene: TRBV9; d_gene: NA; j_gene: TRBJ1-1; CDR3aa: CASSVALANTEAFF; CDR3nt: TGTGCCAGCAGCGTAGCTTTGGCCAACACTGAAGCTTTCTTT
abundance: few; v_gene: TRBV14; d_gene: NA; j_gene: TRBJ1-2; CDR3aa: CASSQGQVYGYTF; CDR3nt: TGTGCCAGCAGCCAAGGACAGGTCTATGGCTACACCTTC
abundance: NA; v_gene: TRBV7-2; d_gene: NA; j_gene: TRBJ2-3; CDR3aa: CASSSGHTDTQYF; CDR3nt: TGTGCCAGCAGCTCTGGACACACAGATACGCAGTATTTT
abundance: NA; v_gene: TRBV5-1; d_gene: NA; j_gene: TRBJ1-2; CDR3aa: CASSLVAGAGANYGYTF; CDR3nt: TGCGCCAGCAGCTTGGTGGCGGGCGCGGGAGCTAACTATGGCTACACCTTC
abundance: few; v_gene: TRBV6-5; d_gene: NA; j_gene: TRBJ2-2; CDR3aa: CASSFLTSLNTGELFF; CDR3nt: TGTGCCAGCAGTTTCCTTACTAGTCTGAACACCGGGGAGCTGTTTTTT
abundance: once; v_gene: TRBV7-2; d_gene: NA; j_gene: TRBJ1-5; CDR3aa: CASSLAGISNQPQHF; CDR3nt: TGTGCCAGCAGCTTAGCCGGGATTAGCAATCAGCCCCAGCATTTT
abundance: NA; v_gene: TRBV6-5; d_gene: NA; j_gene: TRBJ2-7; CDR3aa: CASSYSGLSPYKQYF; CDR3nt: TGTGCCAGCAGTTACTCGGGACTTTCCCCCTACAAGCAGTACTTC
abundance: NA; v_gene: TRBV7-9; d_gene: NA; j_gene: TRBJ2-7; CDR3aa: CASTLSGGLQYF; CDR3nt: TGTGCCAGCACCCTAAGTGGGGGACTGCAGTACTTC
abundance: NA; v_gene: TRBV15; d_gene: NA; j_gene: TRBJ1-5; CDR3aa: CATSRGGFNSNQPQHF; CDR3nt: TGTGCCACCAGCAGAGGGGGCTTCAATAGCAATCAGCCCCAGCATTTT
abundance: NA; v_gene: TRBV11-2; d_gene: NA; j_gene: TRBJ1-1; CDR3aa: CASSLLTRAGVLMNTEAFF; CDR3nt: TGTGCCAGCAGCTTGTTAACCCGCGCAGGGGTTCTTATGAACACTGAAGCTTTCTTT
abundance: NA; v_gene: TRBV5-1; d_gene: NA; j_gene: TRBJ2-1; CDR3aa: CASSSIDTDGEQFF; CDR3nt: TGCGCCAGCAGCTCCATAGACACGGATGGCGAGCAGTTCTTC
abundance: NA; v_gene: TRBV13; d_gene: NA; j_gene: TRBJ1-2; CDR3aa: CASSLGQGRGGYTF; CDR3nt: TGTGCCAGCAGCTTAGGCCAGGGGCGCGGTGGCTACACCTTC
abundance: NA; v_gene: TRBV2; d_gene: NA; j_gene: TRBJ2-3; CDR3aa: CASSGANSTDTQYF; CDR3nt: TGTGCCAGCAGTGGGGCTAATAGCACAGATACGCAGTATTTT
abundance: NA; v_gene: TRBV6-1; d_gene: TRBD1; j_gene: TRBJ1-4; CDR3aa: CASSDRGFSNEKLFF; CDR3nt: TGTGCCAGCAGTGACAGGGGGTTTTCTAATGAAAAACTGTTTTTT
abundance: NA; v_gene: TRBV29-1; d_gene: NA; j_gene: TRBJ2-7; CDR3aa: CSVDPKGVGHEQYF; CDR3nt: TGCAGCGTTGACCCCAAGGGGGTGGGACACGAGCAGTACTTC
abundance: few; v_gene: TRBV14; d_gene: NA; j_gene: TRBJ2-5; CDR3aa: CASSQWGGGPETQYF; CDR3nt: TGTGCCAGCAGCCAATGGGGGGGCGGTCCGGAGACCCAGTACTTC
abundance: NA; v_gene: TRBV29-1; d_gene: NA; j_gene: TRBJ2-7; CDR3aa: CSVRRGGSEQYF; CDR3nt: TGCAGCGTTCGTAGGGGAGGTAGCGAGCAGTACTTC
abundance: few; v_gene: TRBV5-1; d_gene: TRBD1; j_gene: TRBJ1-1; CDR3aa: CASNIRGQNTEAFF; CDR3nt: TGCGCCAGCAACATTAGGGGGCAAAACACTGAAGCTTTCTTT
abundance: few; v_gene: TRBV4-3; d_gene: NA; j_gene: TRBJ1-4; CDR3aa: CASSQSRQEKLFF; CDR3nt: TGCGCCAGCAGCCAGTCGAGACAGGAAAAACTGTTTTTT
abundance: NA; v_gene: TRBV7-2; d_gene: NA; j_gene: TRBJ2-3; CDR3aa: CASSLVLAGAADTQYF; CDR3nt: TGTGCCAGCAGCTTAGTCCTAGCAGGGGCGGCAGATACGCAGTATTTT
abundance: NA; v_gene: TRBV10-3; d_gene: NA; j_gene: TRBJ1-1; CDR3aa: CAISVVGHTEAFF; CDR3nt: TGTGCCATCAGTGTCGTGGGGCACACTGAAGCTTTCTTT
abundance: NA; v_gene: TRBV18; d_gene: TRBD1; j_gene: TRBJ1-1; CDR3aa: CASSPDRVQPEAFF; CDR3nt: TGTGCCAGCTCACCAGACAGGGTTCAACCCGAAGCTTTCTTT
abundance: few; v_gene: TRBV11-3; d_gene: TRBD2; j_gene: TRBJ2-3; CDR3aa: CASSFLLRGAQDTQYF; CDR3nt: TGTGCCAGCAGCTTCTTGCTGCGGGGGGCTCAAGATACGCAGTATTTT
abundance: NA; v_gene: TRBV6-1; d_gene: NA; j_gene: TRBJ1-2; CDR3aa: CASSDGWGEGYTF; CDR3nt: TGTGCCAGCAGTGACGGTTGGGGGGAAGGCTACACCTTC
abundance: NA; v_gene: TRBV18; d_gene: NA; j_gene: TRBJ2-1; CDR3aa: CASSRPADSYNEQFF; CDR3nt: TGTGCCAGCTCACGACCGGCGGACTCCTACAATGAGCAGTTCTTC
abundance: NA; v_gene: TRBV5-1; d_gene: TRBD2; j_gene: TRBJ2-5; CDR3aa: CASSLGLAGGQETQYF; CDR3nt: TGCGCCAGCAGCCTGGGACTAGCGGGGGGGCAAGAGACCCAGTACTTC
abundance: NA; v_gene: TRBV5-1; d_gene: TRBD1; j_gene: TRBJ1-2; CDR3aa: CASSLDQGAYGYTF; CDR3nt: TGCGCCAGCAGCTTGGATCAGGGGGCGTATGGCTACACCTTC
abundance: NA; v_gene: TRBV9; d_gene: NA; j_gene: TRBJ1-1; CDR3aa: CASSVGGRPVDTEAFF; CDR3nt: TGTGCCAGCAGCGTAGGCGGGCGGCCGGTCGACACTGAAGCTTTCTTT
abundance: NA; v_gene: TRBV5-4; d_gene: TRBD1; j_gene: TRBJ2-7; CDR3aa: CASSLVAGGRLGGEQYF; CDR3nt: TGTGCCAGCAGCTTGGTGGCAGGGGGTCGTTTAGGAGGCGAGCAGTACTTC
abundance: NA; v_gene: TRBV5-6; d_gene: NA; j_gene: TRBJ2-3; CDR3aa: CASSLVPGGTDTQYF; CDR3nt: TGTGCCAGCAGCTTGGTTCCGGGGGGCACAGATACGCAGTATTTT
abundance: NA; v_gene: TRBV6-5; d_gene: NA; j_gene: TRBJ1-1; CDR3aa: CASSQTGSTEAFF; CDR3nt: TGTGCCAGCAGCCAGACGGGGAGCACTGAAGCTTTCTTT
abundance: NA; v_gene: TRBV2; d_gene: NA; j_gene: TRBJ2-7; CDR3aa: CASSPRDRLGRYEQYF; CDR3nt: TGTGCCAGCAGCCCTAGGGACAGGCTCGGGAGGTACGAGCAGTACTTC
abundance: NA; v_gene: TRBV5-1; d_gene: TRBD1; j_gene: TRBJ2-5; CDR3aa: CASSLTWGQGVETQYF; CDR3nt: TGCGCCAGCAGCTTGACTTGGGGACAGGGGGTTGAGACCCAGTACTTC
abundance: NA; v_gene: TRBV21-1; d_gene: NA; j_gene: TRBJ2-5; CDR3aa: CASVPERKGGAWETQYF; CDR3nt: TGTGCCAGCGTCCCCGAGCGAAAAGGGGGGGCATGGGAGACCCAGTACTTC
abundance: NA; v_gene: TRBV7-7; d_gene: TRBD2; j_gene: TRBJ2-5; CDR3aa: CASSPLGPSGSKTQYF; CDR3nt: TGTGCTAGCAGTCCCCTTGGGCCTAGCGGGTCAAAGACCCAGTACTTC
abundance: NA; v_gene: TRBV7-8; d_gene: TRBD2; j_gene: TRBJ2-3; CDR3aa: CASRPASGYTDTQYF; CDR3nt: TGTGCCAGCAGGCCCGCTAGCGGGTACACAGATACGCAGTATTTT
abundance: NA; v_gene: TRBV9; d_gene: TRBD1; j_gene: TRBJ2-2; CDR3aa: CASSVRLQGASGELFF; CDR3nt: TGTGCCAGCAGCGTTAGACTACAGGGGGCATCCGGGGAGCTGTTTTTT
abundance: NA; v_gene: TRBV11-2; d_gene: TRBD1; j_gene: TRBJ1-1; CDR3aa: CASNPTGDGAFF; CDR3nt: TGTGCCAGCAACCCAACAGGGGACGGAGCTTTCTTT
abundance: NA; v_gene: TRBV19; d_gene: TRBD1; j_gene: TRBJ2-5; CDR3aa: CASKDRGEETQYF; CDR3nt: TGTGCCAGTAAAGACAGGGGGGAAGAGACCCAGTACTTC
abundance: NA; v_gene: TRBV7-2; d_gene: NA; j_gene: TRBJ2-1; CDR3aa: CASSYRDTYNEQFF; CDR3nt: TGTGCCAGCAGCTACCGGGACACCTACAATGAGCAGTTCTTC
abundance: NA; v_gene: TRBV7-9; d_gene: NA; j_gene: TRBJ2-7; CDR3aa: CASSLGRGKVDEQYF; CDR3nt: TGTGCCAGCAGCTTAGGGAGGGGAAAAGTGGACGAGCAGTACTTC
abundance: NA; v_gene: TRBV19; d_gene: NA; j_gene: TRBJ2-6; CDR3aa: CASSIDHGTGANVLTF; CDR3nt: TGTGCCAGTAGTATAGATCACGGTACTGGGGCCAACGTCCTGACTTTC
abundance: NA; v_gene: TRBV19; d_gene: NA; j_gene: TRBJ1-2; CDR3aa: CASSIVGAGEGYTF; CDR3nt: TGTGCCAGTAGTATAGTAGGGGCAGGGGAAGGCTACACCTTC
abundance: once; v_gene: TRBV28; d_gene: NA; j_gene: TRBJ1-6; CDR3aa: CATRWGDSPLHF; CDR3nt: TGTGCCACCAGGTGGGGGGATTCACCCCTCCACTTT
abundance: NA; v_gene: TRBV18; d_gene: TRBD1; j_gene: TRBJ2-7; CDR3aa: CASSPTGGKQYF; CDR3nt: TGTGCCAGCTCACCGACAGGGGGCAAGCAGTACTTC
abundance: NA; v_gene: TRBV7-9; d_gene: NA; j_gene: TRBJ1-4; CDR3aa: CASSWALRGTNEKLFF; CDR3nt: TGTGCCAGCAGCTGGGCCCTACGGGGAACTAATGAAAAACTGTTTTTT
abundance: once; v_gene: TRBV30; d_gene: TRBD1; j_gene: TRBJ2-3; CDR3aa: CAWVPPYRGDTDTQYF; CDR3nt: TGTGCCTGGGTCCCCCCCTACAGGGGAGACACAGATACGCAGTATTTT
abundance: NA; v_gene: TRBV11-3; d_gene: TRBD2; j_gene: TRBJ2-7; CDR3aa: CASKLGGVQSEQYF; CDR3nt: TGTGCCAGCAAACTCGGGGGGGTGCAATCCGAGCAGTACTTC